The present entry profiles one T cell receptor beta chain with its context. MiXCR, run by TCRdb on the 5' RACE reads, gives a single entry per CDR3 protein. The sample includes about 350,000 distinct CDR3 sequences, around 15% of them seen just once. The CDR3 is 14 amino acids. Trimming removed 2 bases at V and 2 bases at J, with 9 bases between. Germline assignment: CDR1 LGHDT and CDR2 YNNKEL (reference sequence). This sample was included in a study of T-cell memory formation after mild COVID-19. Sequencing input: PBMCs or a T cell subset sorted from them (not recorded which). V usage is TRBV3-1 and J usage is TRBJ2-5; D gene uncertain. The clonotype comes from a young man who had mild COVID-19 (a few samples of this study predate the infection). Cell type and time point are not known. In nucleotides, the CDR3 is TGTGCCAGCAGCCAAAATTACGGACAAGAGACCCAGTACTTC. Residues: CASSQNYGQETQYF.